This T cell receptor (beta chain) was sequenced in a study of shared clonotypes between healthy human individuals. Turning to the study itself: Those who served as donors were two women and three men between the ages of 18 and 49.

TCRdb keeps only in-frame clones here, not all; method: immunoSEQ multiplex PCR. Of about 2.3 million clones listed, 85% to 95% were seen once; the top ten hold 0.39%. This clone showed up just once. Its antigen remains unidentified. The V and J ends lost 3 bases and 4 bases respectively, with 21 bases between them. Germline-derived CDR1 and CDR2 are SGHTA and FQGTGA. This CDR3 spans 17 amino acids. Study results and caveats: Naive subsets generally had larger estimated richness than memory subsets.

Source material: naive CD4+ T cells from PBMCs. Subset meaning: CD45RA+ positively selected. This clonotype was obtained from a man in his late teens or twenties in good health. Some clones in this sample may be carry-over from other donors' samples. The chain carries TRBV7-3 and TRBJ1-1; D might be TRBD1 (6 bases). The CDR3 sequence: CASSFRIRERGGTEAFF. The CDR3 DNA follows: TGTGCCAGCAGCTTCAGAATCCGGGAAAGGGGGGGCACTGAAGCTTTCTTT.